The rows below give T cell receptor beta chains drawn from one sample of a study of CD8+ T cells in alopecia areata. Only in-frame clones appear in the TCRdb table, and some are missing; sequencing was by immunoSEQ multiplex PCR. The table shows fewer than 150,000 clones, with 58% occurring only once. The source was CD8+ T cells sorted from blood, collected at week 4, from a patient treated with tofacitinib. Every receptor here comes from a human donor with alopecia areata. CDR3s include the opening cysteine and the closing phenylalanine or tryptophan. A D gene is named only where the DNA matches it firmly. Some rows mark clone size as missing; the rest say once, few, many or name a class of expanded clone.

clone_size	v_call	j_call	d_call	cdr3_aa	cdr3_nt
.	TRBV30	TRBJ2-1	TRBD2	CAWSLGGNPYNEQFF	TGTGCCTGGAGTTTGGGGGGGAACCCCTACAATGAGCAGTTCTTC
.	TRBV28	TRBJ2-7	.	CASSLLRGRGLSYEQYF	TGTGCCAGCAGTTTATTAAGGGGCAGGGGCCTCTCCTACGAGCAGTACTTC
.	TRBV30	TRBJ2-1	.	CAWSGSLILDEQFF	TGTGCCTGGAGCGGTAGTCTGATCTTGGATGAGCAGTTCTTC
.	TRBV7-9	TRBJ2-2	.	CASSSDLNTGELFF	TGTGCCAGCAGCTCGGACCTGAACACCGGGGAGCTGTTTTTT
once	TRBV7-2	TRBJ2-5	TRBD1	CASSPDDRDGETQYF	TGTGCCAGCAGCCCCGACGACAGGGATGGAGAGACCCAGTACTTC
.	TRBV29-1	TRBJ2-7	.	CSVDGRGEQYF	TGCAGCGTAGACGGAAGGGGAGAGCAGTACTTC
.	TRBV5-6	TRBJ2-4	TRBD1	CASSSDRGRYIQYF	TGTGCCAGCAGCTCGGACAGGGGAAGGTACATTCAGTACTTC
few	TRBV28	TRBJ2-5	.	CASSLSQTETQYF	TGTGCCAGCAGTTTATCTCAGACTGAGACCCAGTACTTC
.	TRBV30	TRBJ1-1	TRBD1	CAWRRRGGTEAFF	TGTGCCTGGAGACGCAGGGGGGGCACTGAAGCTTTCTTT
.	TRBV7-8	TRBJ1-3	.	CASSPHRIPGNTIYF	TGTGCCAGCAGCCCCCACAGGATTCCTGGAAACACCATATATTTT
few	TRBV28	TRBJ2-5	.	CASSYFYGETQYF	TGTGCCAGCAGTTATTTTTATGGAGAGACCCAGTACTTC
.	TRBV15	TRBJ1-5	.	CATSIGNQPQHF	TGTGCCACCAGCATTGGCAATCAGCCCCAGCATTTT
.	TRBV29-1	TRBJ1-2	.	CSGRHLADYGYTF	TGCAGCGGGCGACACCTCGCAGACTATGGCTACACCTTC
few	TRBV2	TRBJ2-1	TRBD2	CASRETSAEYNEQFF	TGTGCCAGCAGAGAGACTAGCGCAGAATACAATGAGCAGTTCTTC
.	TRBV9	TRBJ2-1	.	CASRDRTRDNEQFF	TGTGCCAGCAGAGACAGGACCCGGGACAATGAGCAGTTCTTC
few	TRBV30	TRBJ2-2	TRBD1	CAFQSGTGEAGELFF	TGTGCCTTCCAGTCCGGGACAGGGGAGGCCGGGGAGCTGTTTTTT
.	TRBV6-1	TRBJ2-2	TRBD1	CASSAGEPGTELNTGELFF	TGTGCCAGCAGTGCCGGTGAACCCGGGACAGAATTAAACACCGGGGAGCTGTTTTTT
.	TRBV5-1	TRBJ1-6	TRBD1	CASSPGQGASPLHF	TGCGCCAGCAGCCCCGGACAGGGGGCTTCACCCCTCCACTTT
.	TRBV5-4	TRBJ2-7	TRBD1	CASSLAGTGGDEQYF	TGTGCCAGCAGCTTGGCCGGGACAGGGGGTGATGAGCAGTACTTT
.	TRBV30	TRBJ2-1	TRBD1	CAWRSGQGMDEQFF	TGTGCCTGGAGATCGGGACAGGGGATGGATGAGCAGTTCTTC
few	TRBV7-6	TRBJ2-1	.	CASSLEGSSYNEQFF	TGTGCCAGCAGCCTTGAGGGTAGCTCCTACAATGAGCAGTTCTTC
.	TRBV13	TRBJ2-4	TRBD1	CASSLLRSRGIAKNIQYF	TGTGCCAGCAGCTTATTGCGGAGCAGGGGGATCGCCAAAAACATTCAGTACTTC
.	TRBV5-6	TRBJ2-7	.	CASSSPLVEQYF	TGTGCCAGCAGCTCTCCGTTAGTTGAGCAGTACTTC
.	TRBV29-1	TRBJ1-2	.	CSAFFGVLGPGYGYTF	TGCAGCGCCTTCTTTGGGGTCCTTGGCCCGGGGTATGGCTACACCTTC
.	TRBV5-1	TRBJ2-1	TRBD1	CASTFGTGGGEQFF	TGCGCCAGCACCTTCGGGACAGGGGGAGGTGAGCAGTTCTTC
.	TRBV30	TRBJ2-5	TRBD2	CAWSPLPTSRETQYF	TGTGCCTGGAGCCCCCTTCCGACTAGCAGAGAGACCCAGTACTTC
.	TRBV9	TRBJ2-7	.	CASSPAGGGGYEQYF	TGTGCCAGCAGCCCCGCCGGGGGCGGAGGGTACGAGCAGTACTTC